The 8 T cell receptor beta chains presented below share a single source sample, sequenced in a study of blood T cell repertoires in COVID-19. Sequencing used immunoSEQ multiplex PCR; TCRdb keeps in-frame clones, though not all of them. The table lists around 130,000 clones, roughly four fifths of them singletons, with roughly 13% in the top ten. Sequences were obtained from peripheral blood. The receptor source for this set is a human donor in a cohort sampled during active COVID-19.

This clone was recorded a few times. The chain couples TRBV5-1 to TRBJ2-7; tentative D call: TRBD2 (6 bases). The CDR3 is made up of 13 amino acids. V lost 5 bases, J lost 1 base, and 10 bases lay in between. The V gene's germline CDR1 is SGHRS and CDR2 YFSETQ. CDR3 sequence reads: CASRDYPSYEQYF. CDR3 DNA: TGCGCCAGCAGGGACTACCCTTCCTACGAGCAGTACTTC.

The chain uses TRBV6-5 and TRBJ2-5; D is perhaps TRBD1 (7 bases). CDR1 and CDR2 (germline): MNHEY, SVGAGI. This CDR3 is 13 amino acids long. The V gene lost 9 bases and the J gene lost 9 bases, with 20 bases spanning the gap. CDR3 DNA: TGTGCCAGTGAGACAGGAGGGGGCCAGGCCCAGTACTTC. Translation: CASETGGGQAQYF.

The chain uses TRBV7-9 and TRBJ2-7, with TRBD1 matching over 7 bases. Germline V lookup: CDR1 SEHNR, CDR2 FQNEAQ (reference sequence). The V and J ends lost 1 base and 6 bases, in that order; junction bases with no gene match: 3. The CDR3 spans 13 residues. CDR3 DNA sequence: TGTGCCAGCAGCTTAGAGTACAGGGGCGAGCAGTACTTC. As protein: CASSLEYRGEQYF.

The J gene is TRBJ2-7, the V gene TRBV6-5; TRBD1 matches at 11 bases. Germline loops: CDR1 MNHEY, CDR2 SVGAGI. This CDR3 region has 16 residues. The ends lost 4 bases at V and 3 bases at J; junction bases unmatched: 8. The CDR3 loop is CASSSGQGDLGYEQYF. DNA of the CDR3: TGTGCCAGCAGTTCGGGACAGGGGGATCTAGGCTACGAGCAGTACTTC.

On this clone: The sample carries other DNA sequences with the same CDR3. CDR3 loop: CASSEWGGNTGELFF. DNA of the CDR3: TGTGCCAGCAGTGAATGGGGGGGGAACACCGGGGAGCTGTTTTTT. This rearrangement joins TRBV25-1 to TRBJ2-2; 7 bases line up with TRBD2. With V trimmed by 1 base and J by 1 base, 0 bases remained unmatched. The CDR3 contains 15 residues. Germline values: CDR1 MGHDK, CDR2 SYGVNS. The whole variable domain, remainder taken from reference TRBV25-1 and TRBJ2-2, is EADIYQTPRYLVIGTGKKITLECSQTMGHDKMYWYQQDPGMELHLIHYSYGVNSTEKGDLSSESTVSRIRTEHFPLTLESARPSHTSQYLCASSEWGGNTGELFFGEGSRLTVL.

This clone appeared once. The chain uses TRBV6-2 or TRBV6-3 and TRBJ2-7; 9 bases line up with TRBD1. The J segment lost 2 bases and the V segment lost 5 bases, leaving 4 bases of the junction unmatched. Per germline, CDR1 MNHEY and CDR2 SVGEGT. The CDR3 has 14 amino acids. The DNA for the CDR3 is TGTGCCAGCAGTCTCGGACAGGGGACCTACGAGCAGTACTTC. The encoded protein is CASSLGQGTYEQYF.

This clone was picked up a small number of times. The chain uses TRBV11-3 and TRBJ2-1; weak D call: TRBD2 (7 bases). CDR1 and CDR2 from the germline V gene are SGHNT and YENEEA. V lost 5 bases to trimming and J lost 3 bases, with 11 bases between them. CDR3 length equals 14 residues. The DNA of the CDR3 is TGTGCCAGCAGCCGGGGGGCCGGCTACAATGAGCAGTTCTTC. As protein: CASSRGAGYNEQFF.

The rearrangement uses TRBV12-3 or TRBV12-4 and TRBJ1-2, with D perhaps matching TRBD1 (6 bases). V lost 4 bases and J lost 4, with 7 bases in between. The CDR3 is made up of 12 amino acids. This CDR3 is CASSSQGYGYTF. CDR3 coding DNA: TGTGCCAGCAGTTCACAGGGCTATGGCTACACCTTC.